The 23 T cell receptor beta chains reported below all come from one sample, sequenced in a study of CD4 T cells in relation to SARS-CoV-2 and coronaviruses. Sequencing was performed with immunoSEQ multiplex PCR; in TCRdb, only in-frame clones are kept and a portion is missing. The sample consists of fewer than 25,000 clones, 68% of them appearing once. No antigen has been assigned to these receptors. The unexposed donors gave CD4+ T cells in 2011-2018, prior to COVID-19. The cells were cultured for less than twelve days before CD4+ T cells were isolated. The sequencing sample was made of CD4+ T cells from PBMCs, cultured in vitro. These receptors came from a human donor in good health.

This rearrangement joins TRBV7-2 to TRBJ1-1, with D perhaps TRBD1 (5 bases). Trimming stripped 2 bases from V and 5 bases from J, with 15 bases between. The CDR3 is made up of 15 amino acids. CDR1 is SGHTA, CDR2 FQGNSA, per germline. The CDR3 DNA reads TGTGCCAGCAGCTTAAAGGCAGGAGGGGAGACTGAAGCTTTCTTT. Translation gives CASSLKAGGETEAFF.

This clone has just one count. J is TRBJ2-3 and V is TRBV3-1 (or the pseudogene TRBV3-2); 8 bases fit TRBD1. The CDR3 contains 15 residues. The junction had 9 bases not matched to a gene; V was cut back by 7 bases and J by 3 bases. Germline V lookup: CDR1 LGHDT, CDR2 YNNKEL (reference sequence). The CDR3 sequence: CASNSGTGSTDTQYF. CDR3 nucleotides: TGTGCCAGCAACTCCGGGACAGGATCGACAGATACGCAGTATTTT.

The V call is TRBV7-3, the J call TRBJ1-2; D might be TRBD1 (5 bases). This CDR3 has 15 residues. Per germline, CDR1 SGHTA and CDR2 FQGTGA. Trimming removed 5 bases from V and 1 base from J, with 14 bases in between. The CDR3 protein is CASSIRAGVNYGYTF. CDR3 DNA: TGTGCCAGCAGCATCAGGGCTGGGGTTAACTATGGCTACACCTTC. The full variable domain, with the rest looked up from reference TRBV7-3 and TRBJ1-2, is GAGVSQTPSNKVTEKGKYVELRCDPISGHTALYWYRQSLGQGPEFLIYFQGTGAADDSGLPNDRFFAVRPEGSVSTLKIQRTERGDSAVYLCASSIRAGVNYGYTFGSGTRLTVV.

The chain joins TRBV4-2 to TRBJ1-3, with D tentatively TRBD1 (6 bases). CDR3 length: 14 amino acids. The V gene lost 6 bases and the J gene lost 0 bases, with 9 bases spanning the gap. CDR1 LGHNA and CDR2 YNFKEQ come from the germline V gene. Written as DNA, the CDR3 is TGTGCCAGCAGGGACAGCCGCTCTGGAAACACCATATATTTT. It encodes CASRDSRSGNTIYF.

The chain uses TRBV7-9 and TRBJ2-7, with 14 bases fitting TRBD2. Germline lookup yields CDR1 SEHNR and CDR2 FQNEAQ (reference sequence). This CDR3 region has 17 residues. The J segment lost 4 bases and the V segment lost 4 bases, leaving 9 bases of the junction unmatched. CDR3 amino acids: CASSSWVGTSGGYEQYF. The CDR3 DNA reads TGTGCCAGCAGCTCCTGGGTGGGGACTAGCGGGGGATACGAGCAGTACTTC.

The gene calls are TRBV4-3 and TRBJ1-4; no definite D call. V was shortened by 2 bases and J by 4 bases, with 11 bases between the two germline ends. Looked up from germline, CDR1 is LGHNA and CDR2 is YSLEER. This CDR3 is 15 amino acids long. The CDR3 nucleotides are TGCGCCAGCAGCCAAAGGCCAGGCCGTAATGAAAAACTGTTTTTT. Its translation: CASSQRPGRNEKLFF.

This rearrangement joins TRBV12-3 or TRBV12-4 to TRBJ2-7, with D maybe TRBD1 (7 bases). The CDR3 extends over 12 amino acids. V was trimmed by 3 bases and J by 12 bases, leaving 15 bases between them. The CDR3 nucleotides are TGTGCCAGCAGTTTGGAACAGGGGAGGACGTACTTC. This gives the protein CASSLEQGRTYF.

The gene calls are TRBV27 and TRBJ1-1; D is perhaps TRBD1 (6 bases). V gave up 5 bases and J gave up 5 bases, with 12 bases separating them. Germline V lookup: CDR1 MNHEY, CDR2 SMNVEV (reference sequence). This CDR3 has 13 amino acids. The CDR3 spells CASSHREGTEAFF. Here the CDR3 DNA reads TGTGCCAGCAGTCACAGGGAGGGTACTGAAGCTTTCTTT.

This rearrangement joins TRBV6-5 to TRBJ2-6; D not resolved. Per germline, CDR1 MNHEY and CDR2 SVGAGI. The CDR3 consists of 15 residues. The germline V and J ends were trimmed by 2 bases and 0 bases, with 5 bases remaining between them. CDR3 nucleotides: TGTGCCAGCAGTTACAGGGCCTCTGGGGCCAACGTCCTGACTTTC. Translation gives CASSYRASGANVLTF.

The chain has TRBV7-9 and TRBJ2-2; D is unresolved. The CDR3 totals 14 residues. Trimming cost V 5 bases and J 3 bases, with 10 bases left between them. Germline V gene data show CDR1 as SEHNR and CDR2 as FQNEAQ (reference sequence). CDR3 amino acids: CASSPDLYTGELFF. As DNA, the CDR3 is TGTGCCAGCAGCCCGGACCTATACACCGGGGAGCTGTTTTTT. The full variable domain, completed using reference TRBV7-9 and TRBJ2-2, is DTGVSQNPRHKITKRGQNVTFRCDPISEHNRLYWYRQTLGQGPEFLTYFQNEAQLEKSRLLSDRFSAERPKGSFSTLEIQRTEQGDSAMYLCASSPDLYTGELFFGEGSRLTVL.

J is TRBJ1-1 and V is TRBV7-2, with 9 bases that match TRBD1. The V and J ends lost 1 base and 4 bases, in that order; junction bases with no gene match: 7. The CDR3 totals 16 residues. Germline-derived CDR1 and CDR2 are SGHTA and FQGNSA. Here the CDR3 reads CASSLVGTGMVTEAFF. CDR3 coding DNA: TGTGCCAGCAGCTTAGTCGGGACAGGGATGGTCACTGAAGCTTTCTTT.

This clone was detected only a few times. This chain joins TRBV5-1 and TRBJ2-2; TRBD1 is a possible D gene (6 bases). The germline V gene encodes CDR1 SGHRS and CDR2 YFSETQ. Trimming stripped 7 bases from V and 1 base from J, with 14 bases between. The CDR3 contains 15 residues. The CDR3 bases are TGCGCCAGCGGTTCGATAGGGGGGAACACCGGGGAGCTGTTTTTT. This encodes CASGSIGGNTGELFF.

This chain uses TRBV5-5 with TRBJ1-5; maybe TRBD1 (6 bases). Germline CDR1 reads SGHKS; CDR2 reads YYEKEE (reference sequence). The CDR3 extends over 16 amino acids. V shed 2 bases and J shed 3 bases, with 15 bases lying between them. CDR3 loop: CASSLYGQGNNQPQHF. In nucleotides, the CDR3 is TGTGCCAGCAGCTTATATGGCCAGGGGAACAATCAGCCCCAGCATTTT.

This chain connects TRBV19 to TRBJ2-5; D may be TRBD2 (6 bases). CDR1 is LNHDA and CDR2 is SQIVND in the germline V gene (reference sequence). The length of the CDR3 is 15 residues. V shed 1 base and J shed 5 bases, with 14 bases lying between them. The CDR3 sequence is CASSIGGLGKETQYF. CDR3 sequence (DNA): TGTGCCAGTAGTATAGGGGGACTGGGCAAGGAGACCCAGTACTTC.

This chain joins TRBV19 and TRBJ2-3, with 7 bases lining up with TRBD1. V lost 5 bases to trimming and J lost 2 bases; unmatched junction nucleotides: 4. The CDR3 has 14 amino acids. The V gene's germline CDR1 is LNHDA and CDR2 SQIVND (reference sequence). CDR3 protein: CASSFTGDTDTQYF. CDR3 nucleotides: TGTGCCAGTAGTTTCACAGGGGACACAGATACGCAGTATTTT.

The chain joins TRBV9 to TRBJ2-4; 8 nucleotides agree with TRBD1. CDR1 SGDLS and CDR2 YYNGEE come from the germline V gene. The V segment lost 3 bases and the J segment 9 bases; nucleotides outside the gene matches: 14. This CDR3 region has 16 residues. The CDR3 is CASSASSQGAGSIQYF. CDR3 coding DNA: TGTGCCAGCAGCGCTTCCTCCCAGGGGGCAGGGTCCATTCAGTACTTC.

In the case of this clone: At one boundary the junction diverges from the germline segment, which might be a read error. The J gene is TRBJ1-1, the V gene TRBV7-6, with D perhaps matching TRBD1 (5 bases). There are 17 residues in the CDR3. Germline lookup yields CDR1 SGHVS and CDR2 FNYEAQ. The CDR3 region has the DNA TGTGCCAGCAGCTTATTCGGGGAGGTGGGGGGGAACGCTGAAGCTTTCTTT. As protein: CASSLFGEVGGNAEAFF.

The chain uses TRBV6-5 and TRBJ2-5, with D possibly being TRBD1 (5 bases). The ends were cut back, 5 bases at V and 4 bases at J, with 17 bases in the middle. Germline loops: CDR1 MNHEY, CDR2 SVGAGI. CDR3 length: 15 residues. The CDR3 DNA is TGTGCCAGCAGTATTAACGTCAGGGTAGGAGAGACCCAGTACTTC. Translation gives CASSINVRVGETQYF.

The J gene is TRBJ1-3, the V gene TRBV6-2 or TRBV6-3, with D possibly TRBD1 on 5 matching bases. Germline V CDR1 and CDR2: MNHEY, SVGEGT. The CDR3 is made up of 15 amino acids. Between the trimmed V and J ends, which lost 4 bases and 0 bases, there was a span of 10 bases. The CDR3 loop reads CASSWDVSSGNTIYF. CDR3 coding DNA: TGTGCCAGCAGTTGGGACGTCAGCTCTGGAAACACCATATATTTT.

Only a few counts were recorded for this clone. The chain links TRBV9 to TRBJ1-1, with 8 bases that match TRBD1. The CDR3 contains 15 residues. The germline V gene has CDR1 SGDLS and CDR2 YYNGEE. The V and J ends lost 2 bases and 5 bases, in that order; junction bases with no gene match: 8. The CDR3 region is CASSVSSQGETEAFF. The DNA of the CDR3 is TGTGCCAGCAGCGTTAGTTCACAGGGGGAAACTGAAGCTTTCTTT.

The chain links TRBV7-2 to TRBJ2-3; D might be TRBD2 (6 bases). Per the germline V gene, CDR1 is SGHTA and CDR2 is FQGNSA. V lost 1 base and J lost 2, with 13 bases in between. This CDR3 has 16 amino acids. The CDR3 spells CASSLVGGVPTDTQYF. The CDR3 DNA follows: TGTGCCAGCAGCTTAGTAGGCGGGGTCCCCACAGATACGCAGTATTTT.

The V and J genes are TRBV3-1 (or the pseudogene TRBV3-2) and TRBJ1-2; a weak D match, TRBD1 (6 bases). This CDR3 is built from 14 residues. V lost 4 bases, J lost 2 bases, and 11 bases lay in between. Germline V gene lookup returns CDR1 LGHDT and CDR2 YNNKEL (reference sequence). The CDR3 DNA follows: TGTGCCAGCAGCCGGGGGCAGTCGAACTATGGCTACACCTTC. Translation gives CASSRGQSNYGYTF.

V usage is TRBV5-4 and J usage is TRBJ1-4; 7 positions agree with TRBD1. Germline trimming cut 1 base from V and 6 bases from J; bases unmatched to any gene: 3. Germline assignment: CDR1 SGHNT and CDR2 YYREEE (reference sequence). CDR3 size: 14 residues. The CDR3 loop is CASSLTGADEKLFF. The CDR3 region has the DNA TGTGCCAGCAGCTTGACAGGGGCGGATGAAAAACTGTTTTTT.